Below, 6 T cell receptor beta chains from the same sample are listed, as sequenced in a study of post-analysis software for immune sequencing data. General study points: Patients carried roughly 5 TRBV segments more frequently than controls did, and TRBV5-6, TRBV5-1 and TRBV20-1 were among them.

Which antigens these TCRs recognize remains unknown. Libraries were made from TCR beta cDNA, and they carried unique molecular identifiers. Using its own MiXCR run on the PCR reads, TCRdb lists one record per CDR3 protein. The profile shows about 770,000 distinct CDR3 sequences, about 45% of them singletons. The source material was blood. These receptors originate from a girl aged 5-17 years with multiple sclerosis.

The rearrangement links TRBV27 to TRBJ1-2, with 7 bases lining up with TRBD1. The CDR3 sequence is 14 residues long. CDR1 and CDR2 (germline): MNHEY, SMNVEV (reference sequence). J lost 2 bases, V lost 5 bases, and 5 bases had no gene match. CDR3: CASSGTESNYGYTF. The CDR3 DNA sequence: TGTGCCAGCAGTGGGACAGAGTCAAACTATGGCTACACCTTC.

This clonotype was counted ten times or more. The gene calls are TRBV20-1 and TRBJ2-7; no definite D call. CDR3 size: 13 residues. V was trimmed by 1 base and J by 0 bases, leaving 7 bases between them. Germline assignment: CDR1 DFQATT and CDR2 SNEGSKA (reference sequence). The CDR3 sequence: CSARGAHSYEQYF. The CDR3 DNA is TGCAGTGCTAGAGGGGCACACTCCTACGAGCAGTACTTC.

The chain is built from TRBV5-1 and TRBJ1-1; D not resolved. Germline lookup yields CDR1 SGHRS and CDR2 YFSETQ. The V end was cut by 0 bases, the J end by 0 bases, with 12 bases between. CDR3 length: 16 residues. CDR3: CASSLAIRVLNTEAFF. CDR3 DNA sequence: TGCGCCAGCAGCTTGGCGATACGGGTCTTGAACACTGAAGCTTTCTTT.

The table lists this clonotype with a few counts. The CDR3 spells CSVEGTGDSTDTQYF. CDR3 nucleotide sequence: TGCAGCGTTGAAGGGACAGGGGACAGCACAGATACGCAGTATTTT. The rearrangement links TRBV29-1 to TRBJ2-3; 9 positions agree with TRBD1. CDR3 length equals 15 residues. The V segment lost 1 base and the J segment 0 bases; nucleotides outside the gene matches: 2. Germline V gene sequence: CDR1 SQVTM, CDR2 ANQGSEA.

The V gene is TRBV29-1, the J gene TRBJ2-1, with 7 bases fitting TRBD2. Unmatched junction bases numbered 15, after V lost 7 bases and J lost 3 bases. CDR1 and CDR2 from the germline V gene are SQVTM and ANQGSEA. The CDR3 is 16 amino acids. CDR3 DNA sequence: TGCAGCGCTGGCTTTACGGGAGGAGTGGGCTACAATGAGCAGTTCTTC. Translated: CSAGFTGGVGYNEQFF.

This clonotype was found a few times. This rearrangement joins TRBV6-5 to TRBJ2-3, with 7 bases lining up with TRBD2. With V trimmed by 4 bases and J by 7 bases, 2 bases remained unmatched. Germline CDR1 reads MNHEY; CDR2 reads SVGAGI. CDR3 length: 12 amino acids. CDR3 sequence (DNA): TGTGCCAGCAGTTGGGGGGGGAATACGCAGTATTTT. Translating it yields CASSWGGNTQYF.